Listed below are T cell receptor beta chains from one sample, sequenced in a study of Ad26.COV2.S vaccination and SARS-CoV-2 variants. TCRdb's copy holds only in-frame clones and misses some; the assay was immunoSEQ multiplex PCR. The table has about 420,000 clones, 88% seen once. This specimen consisted of peripheral blood, obtained in a trial of Ad26.COV2.S vaccine versus placebo. These receptors all stem from a person aged 18-60 years who received the Ad26.COV2.S COVID-19 vaccine or a placebo. CDR3s include the opening cysteine and the closing phenylalanine or tryptophan. Fields, in order: V gene, clone size, D gene, J gene, CDR3 DNA, CDR3 protein. D genes are given only for firm matches. The listing skips clone size in some rows; elsewhere it reads once, few, many or a size class.

TRBV11-2	-	TRBD1	TRBJ2-5	TGTGCCAGCAGCCAGGACAGGTTGGGGGAGACCCAGTACTTC	CASSQDRLGETQYF
TRBV5-4	-	TRBD1	TRBJ1-2	TGTGCCAGCAGCTTGGTAACAGGGGAGGGTGGCTACACCTTC	CASSLVTGEGGYTF
TRBV27	-	TRBD1	TRBJ1-1	TGTGCCAGCAGTCTACGACAGGGGCTCACTGAAGCTTTCTTT	CASSLRQGLTEAFF
TRBV6-2/TRBV6-3	-	TRBD1	TRBJ2-7	TGTGCCAGCAGTTACTCGACAGGGAACGAGCAGTACTTC	CASSYSTGNEQYF
TRBV19	-	-	TRBJ1-2	TGTGCCAGTAGGGGAGGGGACTACAACTATGGCTACACCTTC	CASRGGDYNYGYTF
TRBV11-3	-	-	TRBJ2-5	TGTGCCAGCAGCAAAACCCAAGAGACCCAGTACTTC	CASSKTQETQYF
TRBV7-2	-	TRBD2	TRBJ2-1	TGTGCCAGCAGCCCAAGCGGGGGGGCCGGGGATGAGCAGTTCTTC	CASSPSGGAGDEQFF
TRBV6-2/TRBV6-3	-	-	TRBJ1-5	TGTGCCAGCAGTGTCCTGTTTAGGCCCCAGCATTTT	CASSVLFRPQHF
TRBV7-8	-	TRBD2	TRBJ2-1	TGTGCCAGCGGAATAACTAGCGGGGGGACCAATGAGCAGTTCTTC	CASGITSGGTNEQFF
TRBV7-9	-	-	TRBJ1-5	TGTGCCAGCAGCTTAGTGGCTCGGGGAACCGATCAGCCCCAGCATTTT	CASSLVARGTDQPQHF
TRBV2	few	-	TRBJ1-1	TGTGCCAGCAGTGAATGGGGGAACACTGAAGCTTTCTTT	CASSEWGNTEAFF
TRBV7-2	once	-	TRBJ1-6	TGTGCCAGCAGCCACCCAAATTCACCCCTCCACTTT	CASSHPNSPLHF
TRBV13	-	-	TRBJ1-4	TGTGCCAGCAGCTTAGGGGCCCTTAATGAAAAACTGTTTTTT	CASSLGALNEKLFF
TRBV29-1	-	TRBD1	TRBJ2-7	TGCAGCGTTAGATCCGGGACAGGCACCTCCTACGAGCAGTACTTC	CSVRSGTGTSYEQYF
TRBV20-1	once	-	TRBJ1-5	TGCAGTGCTAGTTCGGATCAGCCCCAGCATTTT	CSASSDQPQHF
TRBV6-5	-	TRBD1	TRBJ1-1	TGTGCCAGCACCGACAGGGGGCGCGGGAACACTGAAGCTTTCTTT	CASTDRGRGNTEAFF
TRBV4-3	once	-	TRBJ1-4	TGCGCCAGCAGCCAAGACAGGGGACGTAACGAAAAACTGTTTTTT	CASSQDRGRNEKLFF
TRBV6-5	-	-	TRBJ1-1	TGTGCCAGCAAAATACAGGGTGCAACTGAAGCTTTCTTT	CASKIQGATEAFF
TRBV5-6	-	-	TRBJ1-4	TGTGCCAGCAGCCCTCGGGGGACGGGCGAAAAACTGTTTTTT	CASSPRGTGEKLFF
TRBV11-3	-	TRBD2	TRBJ2-7	TGTGCCAGCAGCTTACGCGGGGGGCCCTACGAGCAGTACTTC	CASSLRGGPYEQYF
TRBV28	-	-	TRBJ1-1	TGTGCCAGCAGTTTATACCCTGAAGCTTTCTTT	CASSLYPEAFF
TRBV6-1	-	-	TRBJ2-5	TGTGCCAGCAGTGAAGCGAGCACAGTGGAGACCCAGTACTTC	CASSEASTVETQYF
TRBV19	-	-	TRBJ1-3	TGTGCCAGTAGTATAGCGACGCGGAGGGACACCATATATTTT	CASSIATRRDTIYF
TRBV5-4	-	-	TRBJ2-7	TGTGCCAGCAGCCGAGGAAGCACCTACGAGCAGTACTTC	CASSRGSTYEQYF